This TCR beta chain was documented in a study of CD8 T cells in ankylosing spondylitis. Study-wide points: A CD8+ phenotype characterized the disease-linked clones, which were relatively rare in peripheral blood. Disease-linked clones were reportedly significantly enriched in matched ankylosing spondylitis synovial fluid. Typical of ankylosing spondylitis blood, it appeared, was a TCR beta motif of eight highly homologous variants.

At least ten counts were recorded for this clonotype. Its antigen is still unknown. It was by quantitative 5'-RACE with molecular barcodes that TCR beta libraries were made. TCRdb analysed the 5' RACE reads with MiXCR anew, one entry per CDR3 protein. The sample holds about 35,000 distinct CDR3 sequences, 2.5% to 3.5% seen once. The receptor was isolated from a male donor with ankylosing spondylitis or in good health (not recorded which). The sequenced sample was blood, either unsorted or a sorted T cell fraction (not recorded which).

The CDR3 DNA follows: TGTGCCAGCAGCATCTCAAACTCTGGAAACACCATATATTTT. Its translation is CASSISNSGNTIYF. The genes are TRBV9 and TRBJ1-3, with D uncertain. In germline, CDR1 is SGDLS, CDR2 YYNGEE. This CDR3 contains 14 residues. Trimming pared 4 bases from V and 0 bases from J, leaving 8 bases between. Using reference TRBV9 and TRBJ1-3 for the parts outside the CDR3, the full variable domain is DSGVTQTPKHLITATGQRVTLRCSPRSGDLSVYWYQQSLDQGLQFLIQYYNGEERAKGNILERFSAQQFPDLHSELNLSSLELGDSALYFCASSISNSGNTIYFGEGSWLTVV.